The entry below gives a single T cell receptor (beta chain) sequence along with its context. Antigen unknown. The data stem from a study of radiotherapy plus CTLA-4 blockade in lung cancer. Study observations and caveats: Dynamics of early blood T cell clones, together with interferon-beta, were reportedly the best predictors of response. Radiotherapy plus ipilimumab was followed by expansion in blood of tumor-derived TCR clones.

V trimming: 7 bases; J trimming: 8 bases; junction bases outside the gene matches: 9. Germline values: CDR1 SQVTM, CDR2 ANQGSEA. The CDR3 contains 13 residues. Generated by immunoSEQ multiplex PCR, the TCRdb table keeps only in-frame clones and is missing some. The sample yields 39,000 or so clones, about 73% seen once. Those with chemo-refractory metastatic non-small-cell lung cancer were treated with focal radiation combined with CTLA-4 blockade using ipilimumab. The clonotype originates from a human donor with non-small cell lung cancer who had stable disease on radiotherapy plus ipilimumab. The sequencing here drew on peripheral blood, taken from a patient treated with radiotherapy plus ipilimumab. This chain connects TRBV29-1 to TRBJ2-1, with 9 positions matching TRBD1. The CDR3 loop reads CSGSTGGRDEQFF. CDR3 nucleotide sequence: TGCAGCGGTTCTACAGGGGGCCGGGATGAGCAGTTCTTC.